This T cell receptor (beta chain) comes out of a study of blood T cell repertoires in COVID-19. About the study: T cells, B-cell-depleted T cells, or PBMCs provided the cDNA or gDNA that served as material.

Between the trimmed V and J ends, which lost 4 bases and 0 bases, there was a span of 8 bases. Germline-derived CDR1 and CDR2 are SGHRS and YFSETQ. The CDR3 is made up of 15 amino acids. Source study methods: Reference gene primer amplification gave nucleated cell count estimates. Sequencing was performed with immunoSEQ multiplex PCR; in TCRdb, only in-frame clones are kept and a portion is missing. That table furnishes V, J and clone size, whereas the DNA furnished D and trimming. The data show about 82,000 clones, around 80% seen once. This TCR was recovered from a woman in her thirties or forties with active or convalescent COVID-19. The specimen sequenced was peripheral blood. V gene TRBV5-1 combines with J gene TRBJ2-6; the D gene is possibly TRBD1 (6 bases). The CDR3 loop is CASSVTGSGANVLTF. CDR3 DNA: TGCGCCAGCAGCGTGACAGGCTCTGGGGCCAACGTCCTGACTTTC.